This entry describes one TCR beta chain. This record comes from a study of blood T cell repertoires in COVID-19. Clones were sequenced by immunoSEQ multiplex PCR, and TCRdb holds only the in-frame ones, with some missing. The sample records about 190,000 clones, more than 85% being singletons. This CDR3 is built from 16 residues. Trimming cost V 6 bases and J 5 bases; bases outside gene matches: 10. In germline, CDR1 is SNHLY, CDR2 FYNNEI. Source material: peripheral blood. This sequence was found in a man aged 25-45 years with acute or convalescent COVID-19. This rearrangement joins TRBV2 to TRBJ1-6; 7 bases line up with TRBD1. Here the CDR3 reads CASSHTRQGHNSPLHF. The CDR3 region has the DNA TGTGCCAGCAGCCACACTCGACAGGGACATAATTCACCCCTCCACTTT.